The TCR beta chain under discussion was sequenced for a study of cytomegalovirus exposure and HLA in healthy donors. This CDR3 comprises 14 residues. The V end was cut by 0 bases, the J end by 5 bases, with 10 bases between. CDR1 MNHEY and CDR2 SVGAGI come from the germline V gene. Each donor's status was that of a healthy bone marrow donor. It was with 60 Vbeta and 13 Jbeta primers that the PCR ran. Original methodology: In a later analysis, some 10 million of about 80 million unique beta chains occurred in at least two donors. Generated by immunoSEQ multiplex PCR, the TCRdb table keeps only in-frame clones and is missing some. The D gene and trimming were derived from the DNA, and the V and J assignments and clone size from that table. Of more than 90,000 clones in the sample, 60% to 80% are singletons; the top ten hold 16%.

This chain joins TRBV6-5 and TRBJ2-5; D may be TRBD2 (5 bases). The TCR was taken from a man between 45 and 60 years old in good health and CMV-seropositive. The sequencing sample was made of PBMCs. CDR3 protein: CASSYSRAEETQYF. CDR3 nucleotide sequence: TGTGCCAGCAGTTACTCGAGGGCAGAGGAGACCCAGTACTTC.